The rows below give T cell receptor beta chains drawn from one sample of a study of blood T cell repertoires in COVID-19. Measured with immunoSEQ multiplex PCR; TCRdb has only the in-frame clones, and not every one. Altogether over 150,000 clones are present, under 85% being singletons, with the ten largest covering roughly 0.6%. The source material was peripheral blood. Receptor source: a man aged 55 to 70 with COVID-19, enrolled during active disease. CDR3s include the opening cysteine and the closing phenylalanine or tryptophan. Each record gives: J gene, D gene, clone size, V gene, CDR3 protein, CDR3 DNA. A D gene is named only where the DNA matches it firmly. Size tells how often a clone was seen (once, few, many) or the class of an expanded clone, and some rows leave it out.

J gene: TRBJ1-2
D gene: TRBD1
clone size: NA
V gene: TRBV5-1
CDR3 protein: CASSTGTGSYGYTF
CDR3 DNA: TGCGCCAGCAGCACCGGGACAGGGTCCTATGGCTACACCTTC

J gene: TRBJ1-4
D gene: TRBD1
clone size: NA
V gene: TRBV18
CDR3 protein: CASSSFRTGGPGATNEKLFF
CDR3 DNA: TGTGCCAGCTCATCCTTTCGGACAGGGGGGCCTGGAGCAACTAATGAAAAACTGTTTTTT

J gene: TRBJ2-7
D gene: TRBD1
clone size: NA
V gene: TRBV15
CDR3 protein: CATSRDNQTGVSSYEQYF
CDR3 DNA: TGTGCCACCAGCAGAGATAATCAGACAGGGGTGAGCTCCTACGAGCAGTACTTC

J gene: TRBJ2-7
D gene: TRBD2
clone size: NA
V gene: TRBV10-2
CDR3 protein: CASSDLAGYYEQYF
CDR3 DNA: TGCGCCAGCAGTGACCTAGCGGGGTACTACGAGCAGTACTTC

J gene: TRBJ1-5
D gene: NA
clone size: few
V gene: TRBV30
CDR3 protein: CAWSAGSNQPQHF
CDR3 DNA: TGTGCCTGGAGTGCGGGGAGCAATCAGCCCCAGCATTTT

J gene: TRBJ1-5
D gene: TRBD1
clone size: NA
V gene: TRBV18
CDR3 protein: CASSPLGQGSNQPQHF
CDR3 DNA: TGTGCCAGCTCACCATTAGGACAGGGTAGCAATCAGCCCCAGCATTTT

J gene: TRBJ2-7
D gene: TRBD1
clone size: once
V gene: TRBV6-5
CDR3 protein: CASSSGQTLFEQYF
CDR3 DNA: TGTGCCAGCAGTTCGGGACAGACCCTTTTCGAGCAGTACTTC

J gene: TRBJ1-6
D gene: TRBD1
clone size: once
V gene: TRBV27
CDR3 protein: CASSLNRGVNSPLHF
CDR3 DNA: TGTGCCAGCAGTTTAAACAGGGGAGTGAATTCACCCCTCCACTTT

J gene: TRBJ2-4
D gene: TRBD2
clone size: NA
V gene: TRBV19
CDR3 protein: CASSIDPSGLLYF
CDR3 DNA: TGTGCCAGTAGTATAGATCCTAGCGGCCTTCTGTACTTC

J gene: TRBJ1-5
D gene: NA
clone size: NA
V gene: TRBV2
CDR3 protein: CASSGQGSNQPQHF
CDR3 DNA: TGTGCCAGCAGTGGGCAGGGAAGCAATCAGCCCCAGCATTTT

J gene: TRBJ2-3
D gene: NA
clone size: NA
V gene: TRBV11-2
CDR3 protein: CASSLNSPDTQYF
CDR3 DNA: TGTGCCAGCAGCTTAAATAGCCCAGATACGCAGTATTTT

J gene: TRBJ1-3
D gene: NA
clone size: NA
V gene: TRBV7-2
CDR3 protein: CASSLALTGSGNTIYF
CDR3 DNA: TGTGCCAGCAGCTTAGCGCTTACGGGGTCTGGAAACACCATATATTTT

J gene: TRBJ1-1
D gene: NA
clone size: NA
V gene: TRBV6-6
CDR3 protein: CASSYHEDGAFF
CDR3 DNA: TGTGCCAGCAGTTACCACGAGGATGGTGCTTTCTTT

J gene: TRBJ1-2
D gene: NA
clone size: once
V gene: TRBV4-3
CDR3 protein: CASSESRNYGYTF
CDR3 DNA: TGCGCCAGCAGCGAGTCGAGGAACTATGGCTACACCTTC

J gene: TRBJ1-1
D gene: NA
clone size: NA
V gene: TRBV13
CDR3 protein: CASSRDTEAFF
CDR3 DNA: TGTGCCAGCAGTCGGGACACTGAAGCTTTCTTT

J gene: TRBJ2-1
D gene: TRBD1
clone size: few
V gene: TRBV7-9
CDR3 protein: CASSLVTGQAYNEQFF
CDR3 DNA: TGTGCCAGCAGCTTAGTCACGGGACAGGCCTACAATGAGCAGTTCTTC

J gene: TRBJ1-4
D gene: NA
clone size: NA
V gene: TRBV19
CDR3 protein: CASSSNNREKLFF
CDR3 DNA: TGTGCCAGTAGCTCGAATAACAGGGAAAAACTGTTTTTT

J gene: TRBJ2-7
D gene: NA
clone size: NA
V gene: TRBV3-1/TRBV3-2
CDR3 protein: CASSELSALRDEQYF
CDR3 DNA: TGTGCCAGCAGCGAACTATCGGCTCTTCGGGACGAGCAGTACTTC

J gene: TRBJ1-2
D gene: TRBD1
clone size: NA
V gene: TRBV7-9
CDR3 protein: CASTQPTGGPIFYGYTF
CDR3 DNA: TGTGCCAGCACCCAGCCGACAGGGGGCCCGATCTTCTATGGCTACACCTTC

J gene: TRBJ1-5
D gene: TRBD1
clone size: NA
V gene: TRBV18
CDR3 protein: CASSPLQGAGQPQHF
CDR3 DNA: TGTGCCAGCTCACCCTTACAGGGGGCAGGTCAGCCCCAGCATTTT

J gene: TRBJ1-4
D gene: TRBD1
clone size: NA
V gene: TRBV18
CDR3 protein: CASSPPGTGGRSEKLFF
CDR3 DNA: TGTGCCAGCTCACCACCAGGGACAGGGGGACGGAGTGAAAAACTGTTTTTT

J gene: TRBJ2-3
D gene: TRBD2
clone size: NA
V gene: TRBV6-1
CDR3 protein: CASSEDSGRGTDTQYF
CDR3 DNA: TGTGCCAGCAGTGAAGATAGCGGGAGGGGCACAGATACGCAGTATTTT

J gene: TRBJ2-5
D gene: NA
clone size: NA
V gene: TRBV2
CDR3 protein: CASNPVQGMRETQYF
CDR3 DNA: TGTGCCAGCAATCCGGTACAGGGCATGCGGGAGACCCAGTACTTC

J gene: TRBJ1-5
D gene: NA
clone size: NA
V gene: TRBV19
CDR3 protein: CASTFREVGQPQHF
CDR3 DNA: TGTGCCAGTACCTTTAGAGAAGTCGGTCAGCCCCAGCATTTT

J gene: TRBJ1-5
D gene: NA
clone size: once
V gene: TRBV7-2
CDR3 protein: CASSLSTGNQPQHF
CDR3 DNA: TGTGCCAGCAGCTTATCCACAGGGAATCAGCCCCAGCATTTT

J gene: TRBJ1-3
D gene: TRBD1
clone size: NA
V gene: TRBV6-6
CDR3 protein: CASSYEGARGNTIYF
CDR3 DNA: TGTGCCAGCAGTTACGAGGGGGCGAGGGGAAACACCATATATTTT

J gene: TRBJ1-2
D gene: NA
clone size: NA
V gene: TRBV10-3
CDR3 protein: CAISEGGNYGYTF
CDR3 DNA: TGTGCCATCAGTGAGGGAGGGAACTATGGCTACACCTTC

J gene: TRBJ2-3
D gene: NA
clone size: once
V gene: TRBV7-2
CDR3 protein: CASSLAGQRLTDTQYF
CDR3 DNA: TGTGCCAGCAGCTTAGCTGGTCAGAGGCTGACAGATACGCAGTATTTT